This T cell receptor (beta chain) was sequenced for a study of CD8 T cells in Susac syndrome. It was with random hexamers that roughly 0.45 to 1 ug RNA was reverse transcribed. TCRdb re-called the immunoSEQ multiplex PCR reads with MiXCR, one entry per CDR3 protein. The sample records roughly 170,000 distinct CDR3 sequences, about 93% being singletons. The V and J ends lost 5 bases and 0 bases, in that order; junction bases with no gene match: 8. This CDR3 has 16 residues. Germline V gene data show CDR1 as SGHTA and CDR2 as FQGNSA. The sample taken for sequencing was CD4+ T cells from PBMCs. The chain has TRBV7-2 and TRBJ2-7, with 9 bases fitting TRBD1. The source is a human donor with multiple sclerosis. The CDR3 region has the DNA TGTGCCAGCAGCCCCCCGAGGGACAGGGTCTCCTACGAGCAGTACTTC. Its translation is CASSPPRDRVSYEQYF.